This TCR beta chain was sequenced for a study of blood T cell repertoires in COVID-19. Study background: Researchers got acute and convalescent COVID-19 samples from the United States, Italy and Spain.

Per the original methods: The authors estimated nucleated cell counts from reference gene primer amplification. Profiling relied on immunoSEQ multiplex PCR, and the TCRdb table lists in-frame clones only, not all of them. Clone size and V and J calls were adopted from that table, with D and trimming inferred from the DNA. The table has around 40,000 clones, about 90% seen once; the top ten hold about 25%. V lost 3 bases, J lost 8 bases, and 8 bases lay in between. Germline V gene data show CDR1 as KGHSH and CDR2 as LQKENI. This CDR3 spans 12 amino acids. Sequencing was carried out using peripheral blood. This sequence joins TRBV18 and TRBJ2-1, with D unclear. This receptor was obtained from a man aged 45-60 years with active or convalescent COVID-19. This CDR3 is CASSPLLDEQFF. Here the CDR3 DNA reads TGTGCCAGCTCACCCCTTTTAGATGAGCAGTTCTTC.